This T cell receptor beta chain appears in the sequencing data of a study of blood T cell repertoires in COVID-19. For the study at large: Donors in the United States, Italy and Spain gave samples during acute or convalescent COVID-19.

Authors' data handling: It was from reference gene primer amplification that nucleated cell counts were estimated. TCRdb's copy holds only in-frame clones and misses some; the assay was immunoSEQ multiplex PCR. The V and J calls and clone size come from that table; D and trimming were worked out from the DNA. The data hold some 200,000 clones, with 80% to 85% observed a single time. This TCR came from a woman aged 40 to 50 with acute or convalescent COVID-19. Sequenced: peripheral blood.

CDR3 DNA sequence: TGTGCCAGCAGTTTACAGGGTGGCTACACCTTC. It translates to CASSLQGGYTF. The rearrangement joins TRBV7-9 to TRBJ1-2, with a weak D call TRBD1 (6 bases). In germline, CDR1 is SEHNR, CDR2 FQNEAQ (reference sequence). The CDR3 runs to 11 residues. V lost 6 bases and J lost 7, with 9 bases in between.